These 3 T cell receptor beta chains came from one sample sequenced in a study of cytotoxic CD8 clonotypes in ibrutinib-treated CLL. Only in-frame clones appear in the TCRdb table, and some are missing; sequencing was by immunoSEQ multiplex PCR. The sample lists approximately 320,000 clones, over 60% occurring once. The sample was PBMCs, taken after 36 months of ibrutinib treatment. The receptors shown here come from a human donor with chronic lymphocytic leukemia.

This sequence joins TRBV14 and TRBJ1-1; no clear D. Germline V gives CDR1 SGHDN, CDR2 FVKESK. This CDR3 contains 14 residues. Trimming shortened V by 0 bases and J by 1 base, and 6 bases separated the two germline ends. The CDR3 here is CASSQEISNTEAFF. The CDR3 DNA reads TGTGCCAGCAGCCAAGAGATTTCGAACACTGAAGCTTTCTTT.

The chain is built from TRBV29-1 and TRBJ2-1; the D gene is possibly TRBD2 (6 bases). V lost 4 bases to trimming and J lost 6 bases, with 13 bases between them. This CDR3 has 13 residues. The germline V gene has CDR1 SQVTM and CDR2 ANQGSEA. As DNA, the CDR3 is TGCAGCGTTGGACCCGCGGGGCTCAATGAGCAGTTCTTC. Protein sequence: CSVGPAGLNEQFF.

This chain uses TRBV7-2 with TRBJ2-3, with 9 bases identical to TRBD1. Germline V lookup: CDR1 SGHTA, CDR2 FQGNSA. V lost 3 bases, J lost 5 bases, and 3 bases stayed unmatched. The CDR3 has 14 residues. The CDR3 sequence: CASSFDRGRDTQYF. The CDR3 DNA reads TGTGCCAGCAGCTTCGACAGGGGGAGAGATACGCAGTATTTT.